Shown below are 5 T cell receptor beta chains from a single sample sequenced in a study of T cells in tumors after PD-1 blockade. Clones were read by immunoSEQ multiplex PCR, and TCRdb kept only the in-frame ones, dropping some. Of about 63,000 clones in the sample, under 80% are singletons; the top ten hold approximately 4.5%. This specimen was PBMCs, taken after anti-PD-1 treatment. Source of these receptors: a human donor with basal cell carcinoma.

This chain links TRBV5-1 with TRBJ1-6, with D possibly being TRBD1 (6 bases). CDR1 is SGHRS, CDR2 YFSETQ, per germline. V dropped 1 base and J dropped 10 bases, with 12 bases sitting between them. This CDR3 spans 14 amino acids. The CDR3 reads CASSLTGKESPLHF. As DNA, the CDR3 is TGCGCCAGCAGCTTGACAGGGAAGGAATCACCCCTCCACTTT. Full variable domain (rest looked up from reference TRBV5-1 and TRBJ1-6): KAGVTQTPRYLIKTRGQQVTLSCSPISGHRSVSWYQQTPGQGLQFLFEYFSETQRNKGNFPGRFSGRQFSNSRSEMNVSTLELGDSALYLCASSLTGKESPLHFGNGTRLTVT.

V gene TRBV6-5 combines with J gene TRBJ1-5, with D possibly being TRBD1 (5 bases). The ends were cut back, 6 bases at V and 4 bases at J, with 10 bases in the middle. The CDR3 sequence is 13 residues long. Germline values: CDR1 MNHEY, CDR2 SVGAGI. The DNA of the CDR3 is TGTGCCAGCAGGCCCGACAGAAATCAGCCCCAGCATTTT. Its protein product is CASRPDRNQPQHF.

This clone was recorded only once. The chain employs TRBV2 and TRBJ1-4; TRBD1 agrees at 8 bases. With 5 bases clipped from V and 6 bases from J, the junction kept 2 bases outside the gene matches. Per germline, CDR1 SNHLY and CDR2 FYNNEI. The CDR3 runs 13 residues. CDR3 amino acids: CASSPGQDEKLFF. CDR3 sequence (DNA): TGTGCCAGCAGTCCGGGACAGGATGAAAAACTGTTTTTT.

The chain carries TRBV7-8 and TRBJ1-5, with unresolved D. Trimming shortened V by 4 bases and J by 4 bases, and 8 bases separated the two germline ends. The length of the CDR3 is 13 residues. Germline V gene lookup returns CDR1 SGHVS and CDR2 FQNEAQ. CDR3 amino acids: CASSSNRNQPQHF. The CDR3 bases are TGTGCCAGCAGCTCGAACCGGAATCAGCCCCAGCATTTT.

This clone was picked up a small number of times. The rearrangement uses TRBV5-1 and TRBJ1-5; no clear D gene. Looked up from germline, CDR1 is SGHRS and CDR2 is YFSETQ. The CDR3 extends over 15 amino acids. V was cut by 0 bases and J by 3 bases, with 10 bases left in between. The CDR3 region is CASSLDDGNNQPQHF. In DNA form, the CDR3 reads TGCGCCAGCAGCTTGGATGACGGGAACAATCAGCCCCAGCATTTT.